These 7 T cell receptor beta chains were sequenced from one sample in a study of T cell changes during pregnancy in multiple sclerosis. Here immunoSEQ multiplex PCR was the method, and the copy in TCRdb shows in-frame clones only, minus some. The sample includes roughly 40,000 clones, about 88% of them seen just once. The sample in question was CD4+ T cells from peripheral blood mononuclear cells, obtained in the first trimester of pregnancy. Receptor source: a female donor with multiple sclerosis, enrolled in a pregnancy study.

The chain carries TRBV19 and TRBJ2-1; 8 bases agree with TRBD1. Germline values: CDR1 LNHDA, CDR2 SQIVND (reference sequence). CDR3 length equals 14 residues. V lost 7 bases and J lost 4; bases outside the gene matches: 6. The CDR3 spells CASNPGTGYNEQFF. Here the CDR3 DNA reads TGTGCCAGTAATCCGGGGACAGGATACAATGAGCAGTTCTTC.

The rearrangement uses TRBV5-1 and TRBJ1-1; 7 bases are shared with TRBD1. Trimming removed 0 bases from V and 4 bases from J; junction bases left unmatched: 15. The CDR3 extends over 18 amino acids. Germline CDR1 and CDR2: SGHRS and YFSETQ. CDR3 DNA: TGCGCCAGCAGCTTGGCAAGGCAGACAGGGAGGTACGGCACTGAAGCTTTCTTT. Its translation: CASSLARQTGRYGTEAFF.

The gene calls are TRBV14 and TRBJ2-5, with TRBD2 matching over 15 bases. The CDR3 loop spans 19 amino acids. The J segment lost 3 bases and the V segment lost 3 bases, leaving 11 bases of the junction unmatched. Germline V lookup: CDR1 SGHDN, CDR2 FVKESK. The DNA for the CDR3 is TGTGCCAGCAGCCATCCCGCGACGGGACTAGCGGGAGGAGAAGAGACCCAGTACTTC. It yields the protein CASSHPATGLAGGEETQYF.

This chain connects TRBV6-1 to TRBJ1-1; no definite D call. The CDR3 extends over 14 amino acids. Trimming removed 4 bases at V and 0 bases at J, with 9 bases between. Germline V gene lookup returns CDR1 MNHNS and CDR2 SASEGT. CDR3: CASSVYGVNTEAFF. DNA for the CDR3: TGTGCCAGCAGTGTATACGGGGTGAACACTGAAGCTTTCTTT.

The chain is built from TRBV5-1 and TRBJ1-4; 7 bases are a match to TRBD1. With 0 bases clipped from V and 8 bases from J, the junction kept 10 bases outside the gene matches. CDR3 size: 16 residues. Germline V gene sequence: CDR1 SGHRS, CDR2 YFSETQ. The CDR3 reads CASSLEGGKGVEKLFF. The CDR3 DNA is TGCGCCAGCAGCTTGGAAGGGGGCAAGGGAGTAGAAAAACTGTTTTTT.

This rearrangement joins TRBV11-2 to TRBJ2-1; D not resolved. V dropped 5 bases and J dropped 0 bases, with 11 bases sitting between them. The CDR3 is 15 residues long. Per the germline V gene, CDR1 is SGHAT and CDR2 is FQNNGV. Here the CDR3 reads CASSRRLSSYNEQFF. Here the CDR3 DNA reads TGTGCCAGCAGCCGCCGACTGAGCTCCTACAATGAGCAGTTCTTC.

For the CDR3, the DNA is TGTGCCAGCAGTTTCGGGGGATTGACAGATACGCAGTATTTT. Translation: CASSFGGLTDTQYF. V usage is TRBV28 and J usage is TRBJ2-3, with a tentative D call TRBD2 (6 bases). The CDR3 contains 14 residues. CDR1 and CDR2 from the germline V gene are MDHEN and SYDVKM. Trimming took 3 bases from V and 3 from J, leaving 10 bases between them.